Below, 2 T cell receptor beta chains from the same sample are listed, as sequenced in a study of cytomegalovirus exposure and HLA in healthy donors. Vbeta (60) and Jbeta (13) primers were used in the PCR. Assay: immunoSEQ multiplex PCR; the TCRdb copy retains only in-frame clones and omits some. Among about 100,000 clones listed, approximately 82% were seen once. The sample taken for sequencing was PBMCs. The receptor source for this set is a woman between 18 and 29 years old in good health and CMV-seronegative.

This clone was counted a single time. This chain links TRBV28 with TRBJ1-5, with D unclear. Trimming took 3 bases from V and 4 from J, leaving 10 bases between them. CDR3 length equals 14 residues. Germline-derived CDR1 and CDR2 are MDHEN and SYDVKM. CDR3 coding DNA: TGTGCCAGCAGTTTGCGGGTCGGGAATCAGCCCCAGCATTTT. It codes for CASSLRVGNQPQHF.

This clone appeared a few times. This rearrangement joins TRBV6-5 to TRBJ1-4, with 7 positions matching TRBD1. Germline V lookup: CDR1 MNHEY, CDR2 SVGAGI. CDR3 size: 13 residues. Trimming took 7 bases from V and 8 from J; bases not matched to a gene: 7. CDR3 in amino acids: CASMTGLREKLFF. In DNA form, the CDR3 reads TGTGCCAGCATGACAGGGTTGCGGGAAAAACTGTTTTTT.